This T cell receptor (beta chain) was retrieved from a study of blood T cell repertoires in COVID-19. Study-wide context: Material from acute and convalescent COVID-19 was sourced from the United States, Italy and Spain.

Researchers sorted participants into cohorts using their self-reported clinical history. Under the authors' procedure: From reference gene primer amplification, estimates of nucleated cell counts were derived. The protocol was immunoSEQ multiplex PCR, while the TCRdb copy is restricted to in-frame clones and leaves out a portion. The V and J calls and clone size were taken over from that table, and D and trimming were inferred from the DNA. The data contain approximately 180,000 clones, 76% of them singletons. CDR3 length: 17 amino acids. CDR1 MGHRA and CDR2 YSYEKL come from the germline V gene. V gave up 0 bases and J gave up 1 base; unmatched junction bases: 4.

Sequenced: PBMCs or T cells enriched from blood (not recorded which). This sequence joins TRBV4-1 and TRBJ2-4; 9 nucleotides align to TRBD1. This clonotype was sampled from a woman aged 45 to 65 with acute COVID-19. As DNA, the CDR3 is TGCGCCAGCAGCCAAGAACCACAGGGGGCGGCCAAAAACATTCAGTACTTC. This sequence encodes CASSQEPQGAAKNIQYF.